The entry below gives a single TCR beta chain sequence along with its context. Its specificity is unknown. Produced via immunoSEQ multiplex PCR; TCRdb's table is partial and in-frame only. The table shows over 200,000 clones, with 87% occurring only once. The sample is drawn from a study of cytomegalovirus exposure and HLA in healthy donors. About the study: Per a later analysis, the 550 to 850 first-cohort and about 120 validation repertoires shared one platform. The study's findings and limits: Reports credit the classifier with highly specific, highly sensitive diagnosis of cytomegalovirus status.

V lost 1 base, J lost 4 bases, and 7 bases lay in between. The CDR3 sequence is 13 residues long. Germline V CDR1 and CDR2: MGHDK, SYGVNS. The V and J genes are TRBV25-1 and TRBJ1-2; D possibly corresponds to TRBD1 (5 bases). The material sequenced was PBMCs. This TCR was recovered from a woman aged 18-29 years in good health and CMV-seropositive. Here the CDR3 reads CASSESQGYGYTF. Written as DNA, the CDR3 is TGTGCCAGCAGTGAATCCCAGGGCTATGGCTACACCTTC.